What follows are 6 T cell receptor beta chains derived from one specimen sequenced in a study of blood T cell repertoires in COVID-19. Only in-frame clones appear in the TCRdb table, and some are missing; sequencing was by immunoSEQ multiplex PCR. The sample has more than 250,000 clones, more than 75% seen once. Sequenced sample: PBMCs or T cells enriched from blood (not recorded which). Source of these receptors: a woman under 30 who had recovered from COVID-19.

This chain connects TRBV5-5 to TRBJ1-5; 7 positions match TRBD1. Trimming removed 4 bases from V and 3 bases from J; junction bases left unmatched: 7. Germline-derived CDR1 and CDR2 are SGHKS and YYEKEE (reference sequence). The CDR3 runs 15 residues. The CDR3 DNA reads TGTGCCAGCAGCGTGCGGACAGGCGACAATCAGCCCCAGCATTTT. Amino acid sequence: CASSVRTGDNQPQHF.

The CDR3 protein is CASSPSWTFQNTGELFF. The CDR3 region has the DNA TGTGCCAGCTCACCCTCTTGGACTTTCCAGAACACCGGGGAGCTGTTTTTT. The chain recombines TRBV18 with TRBJ2-2, with D perhaps TRBD2 (5 bases). Germline V gene sequence: CDR1 KGHSH, CDR2 LQKENI. V shed 3 bases and J shed 1 base, with 15 bases lying between them. The CDR3 length is 17 residues. The full variable domain, rest sourced from reference TRBV18 and TRBJ2-2, is NAGVMQNPRHLVRRRGQEARLRCSPMKGHSHVYWYRQLPEEGLKFMVYLQKENIIDESGMPKERFSAEFPKEGPSILRIQQVVRGDSAAYFCASSPSWTFQNTGELFFGEGSRLTVL.

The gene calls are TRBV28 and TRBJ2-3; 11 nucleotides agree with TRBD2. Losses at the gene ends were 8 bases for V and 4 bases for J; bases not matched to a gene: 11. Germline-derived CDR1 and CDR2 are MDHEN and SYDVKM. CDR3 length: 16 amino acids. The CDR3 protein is CASGTSGLGPADTQYF. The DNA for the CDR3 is TGTGCCAGCGGGACTAGCGGATTGGGACCCGCAGATACGCAGTATTTT.

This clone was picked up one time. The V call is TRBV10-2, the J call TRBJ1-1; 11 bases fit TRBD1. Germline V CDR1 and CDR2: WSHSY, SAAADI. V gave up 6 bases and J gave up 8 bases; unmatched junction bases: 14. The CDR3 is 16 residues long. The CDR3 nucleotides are TGCGCCAGCAGATTAAACACCGGGACAGGGGGACTCGAAGCTTTCTTT. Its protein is CASRLNTGTGGLEAFF.

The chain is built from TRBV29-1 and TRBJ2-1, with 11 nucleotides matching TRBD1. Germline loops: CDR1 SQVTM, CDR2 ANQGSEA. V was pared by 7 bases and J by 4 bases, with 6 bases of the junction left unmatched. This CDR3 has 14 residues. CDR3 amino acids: CSARDRGGYNEQFF. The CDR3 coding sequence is TGCAGCGCCCGGGACAGGGGGGGGTACAATGAGCAGTTCTTC.

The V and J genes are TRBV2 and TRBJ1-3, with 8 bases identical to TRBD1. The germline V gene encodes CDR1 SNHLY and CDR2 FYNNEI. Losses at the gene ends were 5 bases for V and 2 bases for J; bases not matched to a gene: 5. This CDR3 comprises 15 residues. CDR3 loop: CASSPQGVAGNTIYF. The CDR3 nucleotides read TGTGCCAGCAGTCCACAGGGGGTCGCTGGAAACACCATATATTTT.